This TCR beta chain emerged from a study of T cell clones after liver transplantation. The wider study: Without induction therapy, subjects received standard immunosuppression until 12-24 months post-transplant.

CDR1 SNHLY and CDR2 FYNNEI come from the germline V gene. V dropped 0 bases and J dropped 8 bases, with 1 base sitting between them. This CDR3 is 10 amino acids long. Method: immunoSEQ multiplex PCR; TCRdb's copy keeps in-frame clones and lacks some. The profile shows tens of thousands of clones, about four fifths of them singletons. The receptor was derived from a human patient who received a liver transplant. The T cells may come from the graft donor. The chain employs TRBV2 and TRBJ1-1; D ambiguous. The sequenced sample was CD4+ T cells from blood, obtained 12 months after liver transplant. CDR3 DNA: TGTGCCAGCAGTGAAGCCGAAGCTTTCTTT. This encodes CASSEAEAFF.